Below, 17 T cell receptor beta chains from the same sample are listed, as sequenced in a study of cytotoxic CD8 clonotypes in ibrutinib-treated CLL. TCRdb's table, derived via immunoSEQ multiplex PCR, lists solely in-frame clones and lacks some. The sample holds under 50,000 clones, around 63% seen once. The source material was PBMCs, sampled at disease progression, from a patient treated with ibrutinib. The receptors come from a human donor with chronic lymphocytic leukemia.

V gene TRBV9 combines with J gene TRBJ2-2; no firm D call. The CDR3 runs 13 residues. Trimming left V 1 base short and J 4 bases short, with 5 bases between. CDR1 and CDR2 from the germline V gene are SGDLS and YYNGEE. CDR3 sequence reads: CASSVLSTGELFF. DNA of the CDR3: TGTGCCAGCAGCGTATTAAGCACCGGGGAGCTGTTTTTT.

The rearrangement uses TRBV5-4 and TRBJ2-5; 8 nucleotides align to TRBD2. After removal of 4 bases from V and 5 bases from J, the junction contained 7 bases not matched to a gene. This CDR3 is built from 14 residues. Germline V lookup: CDR1 SGHNT, CDR2 YYREEE (reference sequence). As DNA, the CDR3 is TGTGCCAGCAGCCTAGAGCGGGAGTGGGAGACCCAGTACTTC. It encodes CASSLEREWETQYF.

In this sample, this clone turned up a few times. V is TRBV6-4 and J is TRBJ1-2, with 7 bases matching TRBD1. The CDR3 is made up of 13 amino acids. The trim removed 5 bases at V and 8 bases at J, leaving 8 bases unmatched. CDR1 is MRHNA, CDR2 SNTAGT, per germline. CDR3 residues: CASSMTGSHGYTF. The CDR3 DNA sequence: TGTGCCAGCAGTATGACAGGGTCTCACGGCTACACCTTC.

J is TRBJ2-3 and V is TRBV11-2; D unresolved. The length of the CDR3 is 15 residues. CDR1 and CDR2 from the germline V gene are SGHAT and FQNNGV. V lost 0 bases and J 5 bases, leaving 12 bases between the germline ends. The CDR3 bases are TGTGCCAGCAGCTTAGATTGGGGTGGGCAAGATACGCAGTATTTT. It encodes CASSLDWGGQDTQYF.

The rearrangement uses TRBV5-6 and TRBJ2-4; the D is unclear. The germline V gene encodes CDR1 SGHDT and CDR2 YYEEEE. The V gene lost 5 bases and the J gene lost 0 bases, with 12 bases spanning the gap. This CDR3 spans 15 amino acids. CDR3 bases: TGTGCCAGCAGTCCTAGAGGTATAGCCAAAAACATTCAGTACTTC. This encodes CASSPRGIAKNIQYF.

Points on this clone: In the same sample, other DNA sequences code for this CDR3. V usage is TRBV14 and J usage is TRBJ2-3, with a tentative D call TRBD2 (6 bases). The CDR3 loop spans 16 amino acids. Between the trimmed V and J ends, which lost 0 bases and 3 bases, there was a span of 13 bases. Germline V CDR1 and CDR2: SGHDN, FVKESK. CDR3 bases: TGTGCCAGCAGCCAAGATGCGGGACTCAGAACAGATACGCAGTATTTT. Protein sequence: CASSQDAGLRTDTQYF.

This rearrangement joins TRBV6-5 to TRBJ2-3, with 8 bases identical to TRBD2. V shed 5 bases and J 4 bases; nucleotides not matched to a gene: 8. This CDR3 contains 15 residues. Germline loops: CDR1 MNHEY, CDR2 SVGAGI. The CDR3 here is CASSTGTRAADTQYF. CDR3 nucleotide sequence: TGTGCCAGCAGTACAGGGACTAGGGCAGCAGATACGCAGTATTTT.

V is TRBV6-1 and J is TRBJ2-2; 11 bases line up with TRBD2. Trimming at V came to 4 bases and at J to 5 bases, leaving 12 bases not matched to a gene. The CDR3 is made up of 18 amino acids. The germline CDR1 and CDR2 sequences are MNHNS and SASEGT. The CDR3 spells CASSGHYSGRARTGELFF. CDR3 DNA sequence: TGTGCCAGCAGTGGACACTATAGCGGGAGGGCCCGAACCGGGGAGCTGTTTTTT.

The rearrangement uses TRBV27 and TRBJ2-7; 7 nucleotides align to TRBD1. J gave up 3 bases and V 3 bases, and 5 bases lay outside the gene matches. The germline V gene encodes CDR1 MNHEY and CDR2 SMNVEV (reference sequence). The CDR3 covers 14 residues. The CDR3 is CASSFDRVGYEQYF. The DNA of the CDR3 is TGTGCCAGCAGTTTTGACAGGGTGGGCTACGAGCAGTACTTC.

The genes are TRBV5-6 and TRBJ2-1, with D perhaps TRBD2 (6 bases). Germline V gives CDR1 SGHDT, CDR2 YYEEEE. This CDR3 contains 12 residues. Trimming removed 3 bases at V and 10 bases at J, with 11 bases between. CDR3 sequence: CASSWGGTEQFF. The CDR3 DNA reads TGTGCCAGCAGCTGGGGCGGGACGGAGCAGTTCTTC.

In DNA, the CDR3 is TGTGCCAGCAGCCGTGGTAGGGCGGGACCAGAGACCCAGTACTTC. It codes for CASSRGRAGPETQYF. The rearrangement links TRBV7-8 to TRBJ2-5; TRBD2 might be the D (6 bases). The length of the CDR3 is 15 residues. Trimming stripped 5 bases from V and 4 bases from J, with 17 bases between. CDR1 SGHVS and CDR2 FQNEAQ come from the germline V gene.

The chain is built from TRBV11-3 and TRBJ1-2; a possible D gene is TRBD1 (6 bases). This CDR3 has 14 amino acids. Deletions cut 5 bases from V and 8 bases from J, with 18 bases between. Germline assignment: CDR1 SGHNT and CDR2 YENEEA. The CDR3 here is CASSATGFAYGYTF. The CDR3 DNA sequence: TGTGCCAGCAGCGCAACAGGGTTTGCTTACGGCTACACCTTC.

In this sample, this clone turned up a few times. The chain combines TRBV11-1 with TRBJ2-7; 9 bases map to TRBD2. The trim removed 7 bases at V and 3 bases at J, leaving 7 bases unmatched. Per germline, CDR1 SGHAT and CDR2 FQDESV (reference sequence). The CDR3 has 14 amino acids. The CDR3 coding sequence is TGTGCCAGCACCATAGCGGGAGAAATCTACGAGCAGTACTTC. Translation: CASTIAGEIYEQYF. The whole variable domain, filled in from reference TRBV11-1 and TRBJ2-7, reads EAEVAQSPRYKITEKSQAVAFWCDPISGHATLYWYRQILGQGPELLVQFQDESVVDDSQLPKDRFSAERLKGVDSTLKIQPAELGDSAMYLCASTIAGEIYEQYFGPGTRLTVT.

The genes are TRBV19 and TRBJ1-3; D is undetermined. Germline loops: CDR1 LNHDA, CDR2 SQIVND (reference sequence). The CDR3 runs to 14 residues. V was cut by 4 bases and J by 3 bases, with 10 bases left in between. CDR3: CASSTTGFGNTIYF. The CDR3 coding sequence is TGTGCCAGTAGTACAACGGGTTTTGGAAACACCATATATTTT.

The chain combines TRBV5-1 with TRBJ1-2; TRBD1 might be the D (5 bases). The CDR3 contains 14 residues. Trimming took 4 bases from V and 4 from J, leaving 14 bases between them. CDR1 and CDR2 (germline): SGHRS, YFSETQ. The CDR3 loop is CASSPVPGGYGYTF. In nucleotides, the CDR3 is TGCGCCAGCAGCCCGGTTCCCGGGGGCTATGGCTACACCTTC.

This clone was observed a few times. V usage is TRBV9 and J usage is TRBJ2-5, with 7 bases matching TRBD1. CDR1 SGDLS and CDR2 YYNGEE come from the germline V gene. This CDR3 has 14 residues. J gave up 4 bases and V 0 bases, and 3 bases lay outside the gene matches. This CDR3 is CASSVDRGGETQYF. CDR3 sequence (DNA): TGTGCCAGCAGCGTAGACAGGGGTGGAGAGACCCAGTACTTC. Full variable domain (outside the CDR3, taken from reference TRBV9 and TRBJ2-5): DSGVTQTPKHLITATGQRVTLRCSPRSGDLSVYWYQQSLDQGLQFLIQYYNGEERAKGNILERFSAQQFPDLHSELNLSSLELGDSALYFCASSVDRGGETQYFGPGTRLLVL.

This chain links TRBV4-2 with TRBJ2-1, with a possible D match to TRBD2 (7 bases). Between the trimmed V and J ends, which lost 4 bases and 2 bases, there was a span of 9 bases. Germline CDR1 reads LGHNA; CDR2 reads YNFKEQ. The CDR3 contains 14 residues. Here the CDR3 reads CASSRGGAYNEQFF. CDR3 nucleotide sequence: TGTGCCAGCAGCCGCGGGGGCGCCTACAATGAGCAGTTCTTC.